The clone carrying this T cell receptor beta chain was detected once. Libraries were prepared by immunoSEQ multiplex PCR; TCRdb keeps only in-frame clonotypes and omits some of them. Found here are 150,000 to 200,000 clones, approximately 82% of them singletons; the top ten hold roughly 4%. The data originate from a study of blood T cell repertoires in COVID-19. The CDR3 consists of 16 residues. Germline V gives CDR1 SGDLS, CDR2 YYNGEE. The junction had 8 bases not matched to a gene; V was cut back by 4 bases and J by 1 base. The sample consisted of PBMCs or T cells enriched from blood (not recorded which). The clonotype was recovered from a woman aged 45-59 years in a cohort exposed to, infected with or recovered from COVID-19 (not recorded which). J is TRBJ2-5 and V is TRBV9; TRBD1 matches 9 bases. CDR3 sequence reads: CASSLEGTGLQETQYF. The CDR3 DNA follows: TGTGCCAGCAGCCTAGAGGGGACAGGGCTCCAAGAGACCCAGTACTTC.